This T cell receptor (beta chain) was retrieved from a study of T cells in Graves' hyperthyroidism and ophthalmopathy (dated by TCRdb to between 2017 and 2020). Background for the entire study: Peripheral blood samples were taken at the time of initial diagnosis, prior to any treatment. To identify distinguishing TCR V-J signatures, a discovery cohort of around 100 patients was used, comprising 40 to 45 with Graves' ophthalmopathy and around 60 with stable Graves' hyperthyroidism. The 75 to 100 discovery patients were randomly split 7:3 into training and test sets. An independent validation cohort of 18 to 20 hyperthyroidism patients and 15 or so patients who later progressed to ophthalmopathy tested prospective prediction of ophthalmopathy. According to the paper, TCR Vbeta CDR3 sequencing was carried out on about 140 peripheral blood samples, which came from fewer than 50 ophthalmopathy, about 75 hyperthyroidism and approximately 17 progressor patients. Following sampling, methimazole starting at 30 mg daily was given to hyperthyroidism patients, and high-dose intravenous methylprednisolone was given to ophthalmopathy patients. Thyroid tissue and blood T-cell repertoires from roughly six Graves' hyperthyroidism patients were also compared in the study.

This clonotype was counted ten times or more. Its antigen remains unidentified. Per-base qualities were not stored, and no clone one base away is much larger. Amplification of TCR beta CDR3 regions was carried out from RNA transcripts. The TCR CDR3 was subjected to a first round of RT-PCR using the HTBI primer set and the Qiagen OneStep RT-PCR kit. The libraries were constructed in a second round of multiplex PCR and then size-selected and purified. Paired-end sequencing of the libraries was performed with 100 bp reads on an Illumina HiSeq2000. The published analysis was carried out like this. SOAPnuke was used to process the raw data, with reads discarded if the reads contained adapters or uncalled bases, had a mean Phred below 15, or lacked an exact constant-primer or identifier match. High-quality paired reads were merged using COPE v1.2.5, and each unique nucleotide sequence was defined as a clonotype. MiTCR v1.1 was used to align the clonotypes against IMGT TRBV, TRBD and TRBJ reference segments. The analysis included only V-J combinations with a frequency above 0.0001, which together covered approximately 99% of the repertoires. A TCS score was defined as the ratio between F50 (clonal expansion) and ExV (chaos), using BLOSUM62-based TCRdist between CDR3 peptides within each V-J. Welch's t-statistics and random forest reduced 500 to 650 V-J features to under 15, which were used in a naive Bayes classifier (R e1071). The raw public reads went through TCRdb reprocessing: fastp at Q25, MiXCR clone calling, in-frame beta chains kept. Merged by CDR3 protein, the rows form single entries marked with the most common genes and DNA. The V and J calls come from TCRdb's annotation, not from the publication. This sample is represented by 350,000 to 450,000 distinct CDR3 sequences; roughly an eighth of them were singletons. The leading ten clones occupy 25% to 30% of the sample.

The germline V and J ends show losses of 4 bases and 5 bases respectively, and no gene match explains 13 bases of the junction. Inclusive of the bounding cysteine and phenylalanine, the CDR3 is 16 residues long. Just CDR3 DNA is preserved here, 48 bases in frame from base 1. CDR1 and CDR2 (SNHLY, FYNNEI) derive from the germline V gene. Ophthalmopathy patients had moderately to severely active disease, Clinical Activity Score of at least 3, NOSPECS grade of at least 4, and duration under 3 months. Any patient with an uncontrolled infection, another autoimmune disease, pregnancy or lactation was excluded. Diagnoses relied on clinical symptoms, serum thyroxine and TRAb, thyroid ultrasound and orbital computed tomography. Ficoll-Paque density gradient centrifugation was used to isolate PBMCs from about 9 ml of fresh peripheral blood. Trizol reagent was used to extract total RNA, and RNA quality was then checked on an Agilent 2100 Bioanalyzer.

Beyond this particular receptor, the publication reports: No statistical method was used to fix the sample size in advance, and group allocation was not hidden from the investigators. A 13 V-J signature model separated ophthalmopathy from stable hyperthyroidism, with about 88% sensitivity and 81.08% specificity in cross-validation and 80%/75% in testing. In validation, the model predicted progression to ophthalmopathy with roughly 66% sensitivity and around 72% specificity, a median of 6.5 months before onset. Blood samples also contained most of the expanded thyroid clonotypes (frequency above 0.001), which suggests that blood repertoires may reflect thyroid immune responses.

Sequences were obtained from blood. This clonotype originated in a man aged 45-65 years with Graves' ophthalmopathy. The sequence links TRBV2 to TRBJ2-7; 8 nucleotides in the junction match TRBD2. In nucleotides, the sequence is TGTGCCAGCAGTGGCGTACCAGCGGGAGTATTGCACGAGCAGTACTTC. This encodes CASSGVPAGVLHEQYF.